The 17 T cell receptor beta chains below were found in one sample sequenced in a study of T cell responses to AZD1222 COVID-19 vaccine. Data came from immunoSEQ multiplex PCR; TCRdb stores just in-frame clones and leaves some out. The table has about 150,000 clones, roughly nine tenths seen once. Material: peripheral blood, obtained on day 0 of MenACWY control vaccination. All receptors come from an adult in good health.

The chain joins TRBV6-6 to TRBJ1-3; TRBD1 matches at 8 bases. Germline lookup yields CDR1 MNHNY and CDR2 SVGAGI (reference sequence). The ends lost 5 bases at V and 7 bases at J; junction bases unmatched: 16. The CDR3 covers 17 residues. DNA of the CDR3: TGTGCCAGCAGTCGAATTCCGGACAGGGTGAATTGGAACACCATATATTTT. Its protein is CASSRIPDRVNWNTIYF.

The chain combines TRBV19 with TRBJ1-2, with D possibly matching TRBD1 (6 bases). The germline gives CDR1 LNHDA, CDR2 SQIVND (reference sequence). This CDR3 is built from 12 residues. V was clipped by 4 bases and J by 6 bases, with 9 bases between them. This chain's CDR3 is CASSTGEHGYTF. The DNA for the CDR3 is TGTGCCAGTAGTACAGGGGAGCATGGCTACACCTTC.

The J gene is TRBJ1-5, the V gene TRBV23-1; D gene unclear. TRBV23-1 is sorted into the ORF group, with uncertain function. This CDR3 is built from 15 residues. V dropped 5 bases and J dropped 2 bases, with 13 bases sitting between them. CDR3 amino acids: CASSAGPRGNQPQHF. The DNA for the CDR3 is TGCGCCAGCAGTGCCGGACCTCGGGGCAATCAGCCCCAGCATTTT.

This clone was observed a single time. The V gene is TRBV29-1, the J gene TRBJ1-2; perhaps TRBD1 as D (6 bases). The ends were cut back, 6 bases at V and 4 bases at J, with 24 bases in the middle. Germline V gene sequence: CDR1 SQVTM, CDR2 ANQGSEA. The CDR3 has 16 residues. The CDR3 nucleotides are TGCAGCGTACTACCAACTCCATCGGACAGAACCTATGGCTACACCTTC. Encoded protein: CSVLPTPSDRTYGYTF.

In its sample, this clone was seen a few times. The chain employs TRBV2 and TRBJ2-7; D is unresolved. Germline CDR1 and CDR2: SNHLY and FYNNEI. The CDR3 extends over 12 amino acids. V was cut by 6 bases and J by 4 bases, with 10 bases left in between. CDR3 region: CASRADVYEQYV. The CDR3 DNA sequence: TGTGCCAGCAGGGCAGACGTTTACGAGCAGTACGTC.

V usage is TRBV4-1 and J usage is TRBJ1-2; D gene ambiguous. The length of the CDR3 is 14 residues. CDR1 and CDR2 from the germline V gene are MGHRA and YSYEKL. The V gene lost 0 bases and the J gene lost 9 bases, with 14 bases spanning the gap. The CDR3 DNA reads TGCGCCAGCAGCCAAGAATCAGCAGGACGGAGCTACACCTTC. Translating gives CASSQESAGRSYTF.

The J gene is TRBJ1-1, the V gene TRBV19; no clear D. This CDR3 region has 12 residues. The V gene lost 7 bases and the J gene lost 6 bases, with 12 bases spanning the gap. Germline CDR1 is LNHDA and CDR2 is SQIVND (reference sequence). CDR3 sequence: CASIIGASEAFF. The CDR3 DNA is TGTGCCAGTATAATCGGCGCTTCTGAAGCTTTCTTT.

The genes are TRBV28 and TRBJ1-2; D unresolved. Trimming took off 3 bases at V and 4 bases at J, with 9 bases between the two ends. The CDR3 has 13 residues. From germline, CDR1 is MDHEN and CDR2 SYDVKM. The CDR3 DNA reads TGTGCCAGCAGTTTCTCTAGGTTCTATGGCTACACCTTC. Protein sequence: CASSFSRFYGYTF.

The chain combines TRBV3-1 (or the pseudogene TRBV3-2) with TRBJ2-3, with 9 bases lining up with TRBD1. Germline lookup yields CDR1 LGHDT and CDR2 YNNKEL (reference sequence). The CDR3 totals 13 residues. Germline trimming cut 0 bases from V and 12 bases from J; bases unmatched to any gene: 4. The CDR3, as DNA: TGTGCCAGCAGCCAAGAGGGGACAGGGTTACAGTATTTT. Its translation is CASSQEGTGLQYF.

The gene calls are TRBV19 and TRBJ1-2, with a tentative D call TRBD1 (6 bases). The V end lost 0 bases, the J end lost 6 bases, and 17 bases lay between the germline ends. The CDR3 sequence is 16 residues long. Germline CDR1 is LNHDA and CDR2 is SQIVND (reference sequence). CDR3 amino acids: CASSIEPRGGRNGYTF. For the CDR3, the DNA is TGTGCCAGTAGTATAGAACCCAGGGGCGGTAGGAATGGCTACACCTTC.

The chain combines TRBV7-3 with TRBJ2-1; 12 bases align to TRBD2. From germline, CDR1 is SGHTA and CDR2 FQGTGA. The V segment lost 5 bases and the J segment 7 bases; nucleotides outside the gene matches: 6. The CDR3 extends over 15 amino acids. DNA of the CDR3: TGTGCCAGCAGCCGCGGACTAGCGGGGTCGAATGAGCAGTTCTTC. Amino acids: CASSRGLAGSNEQFF.

The gene calls are TRBV7-6 and TRBJ1-5; no reliable D call. The germline V gene has CDR1 SGHVS and CDR2 FNYEAQ. CDR3 length: 15 amino acids. The V end lost 5 bases, the J end lost 7 bases, and 18 bases lay between the germline ends. CDR3 region: CASSPSSGAGQPQHF. The CDR3 DNA sequence: TGTGCCAGCAGCCCAAGCTCCGGAGCGGGACAGCCCCAGCATTTT. The variable domain in full, completed from reference TRBV7-6 and TRBJ1-5, reads GAGVSQSPRYKVTKRGQDVALRCDPISGHVSLYWYRQALGQGPEFLTYFNYEAQQDKSGLPNDRFSAERPEGSISTLTIQRTEQRDSAMYRCASSPSSGAGQPQHFGDGTRLSIL.

The chain couples TRBV24-1 to TRBJ1-2; TRBD1 agrees at 7 bases. This CDR3 has 11 residues. Looked up from germline, CDR1 is KGHDR and CDR2 is SFDVKD. With V trimmed by 7 bases and J by 8 bases, 3 bases remained unmatched. CDR3 protein: CATSSGGGYTF. The CDR3 DNA reads as TGTGCCACCAGCTCAGGGGGAGGCTACACCTTC.

This clone has a single count. The genes are TRBV29-1 and TRBJ1-4; D remains unclear. The CDR3 has 13 amino acids. Germline assignment: CDR1 SQVTM and CDR2 ANQGSEA. The germline V and J ends were trimmed by 5 bases and 3 bases, with 10 bases remaining between them. Here the CDR3 reads CSVMERANEKLFF. In nucleotides, the CDR3 is TGCAGCGTTATGGAGCGGGCTAATGAAAAACTGTTTTTT.

The V call is TRBV2, the J call TRBJ2-3; 10 nucleotides match TRBD2. CDR1 is SNHLY, CDR2 FYNNEI, per germline. After removal of 0 bases from V and 4 bases from J, the junction contained 4 bases not matched to a gene. The CDR3 runs to 16 residues. The CDR3 sequence is CASSEAGLAGADTQYF. The CDR3 DNA reads as TGTGCCAGCAGTGAAGCCGGGCTAGCGGGAGCAGATACGCAGTATTTT.

The J gene is TRBJ1-4, the V gene TRBV11-3, with D perhaps TRBD1 (6 bases). This CDR3 has 15 amino acids. Trimming removed 2 bases from V and 7 bases from J, with 14 bases in between. Germline V CDR1 and CDR2: SGHNT, YENEEA. The CDR3: CASSLQGLDGEKLFF. CDR3 sequence (DNA): TGTGCCAGCAGCTTACAGGGGTTAGATGGTGAAAAACTGTTTTTT.

In DNA, the CDR3 is TGCAGCGTTGAAGATCATGGCGGGTACTATGGCTACACCTTC. Protein product: CSVEDHGGYYGYTF. The gene calls are TRBV29-1 and TRBJ1-2; D gene uncertain. Trimming took off 0 bases at V and 3 bases at J, with 11 bases between the two ends. The CDR3 is made up of 14 amino acids. The germline gives CDR1 SQVTM, CDR2 ANQGSEA.